The text below deals with one T cell receptor beta chain. This sample stems from a study of T cells in Graves' hyperthyroidism and ophthalmopathy. For the diagnoses, clinical symptoms, serum thyroxine and TRAb, thyroid ultrasound and orbital computed tomography were used. Amplified regions were TCR beta CDR3 sequences from RNA transcripts. The TCR CDR3 was amplified in a first-round RT-PCR using the HTBI primer set. A single record per CDR3 protein comes from TCRdb applying MiXCR to the multiplex PCR reads. The table records 450,000 to 700,000 distinct CDR3 sequences, 46% of them present only once. Trimming pared 6 bases from V and 1 base from J, leaving 10 bases between. Germline V lookup: CDR1 SQVTM, CDR2 ANQGSEA. The CDR3 totals 12 residues.

Material for sequencing was peripheral blood or thyroid tissue (not recorded which). The rearrangement joins TRBV29-1 to TRBJ2-7; D not resolved. The receptor was derived from an adult woman with Graves' disease, either hyperthyroidism or ophthalmopathy (not recorded which). This CDR3 is CSVWETSYEQYF. In DNA, the CDR3 is TGCAGCGTGTGGGAAACGTCCTACGAGCAGTACTTC.